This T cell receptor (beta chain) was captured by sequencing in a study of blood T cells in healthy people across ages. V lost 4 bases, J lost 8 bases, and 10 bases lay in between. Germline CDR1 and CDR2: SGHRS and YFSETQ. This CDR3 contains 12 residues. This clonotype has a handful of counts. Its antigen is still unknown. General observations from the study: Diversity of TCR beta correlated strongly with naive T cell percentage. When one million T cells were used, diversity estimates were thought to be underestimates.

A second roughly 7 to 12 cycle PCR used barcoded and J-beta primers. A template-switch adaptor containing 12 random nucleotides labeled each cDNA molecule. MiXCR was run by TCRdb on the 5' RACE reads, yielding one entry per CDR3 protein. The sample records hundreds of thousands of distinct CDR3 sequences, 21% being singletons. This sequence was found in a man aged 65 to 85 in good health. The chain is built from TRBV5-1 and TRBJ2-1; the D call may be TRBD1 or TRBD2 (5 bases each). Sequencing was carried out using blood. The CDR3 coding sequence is TGCGCCAGCAGCCATAGAGGGGATGAGCAGTTCTTC. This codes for CASSHRGDEQFF.